The rows below give T cell receptor beta chains drawn from one sample of a study of identical twins. TCRdb reprocessed the 5' RACE reads with MiXCR, giving one entry per CDR3 protein. The sample carries hundreds of thousands of distinct CDR3 sequences, nearly 9.5% recorded once. The data were also submitted as part of a second study, on yellow fever vaccine responses in identical twins.

The specimen was CD8+ T cells sorted from blood. The receptors come from a woman younger than 35 in good health. CDR3s include the opening cysteine and the closing phenylalanine or tryptophan. A D gene is named only where the DNA matches it firmly. Some rows have no size entry. The others give once, few or many, or a class for an expanded clone.

d_gene	abundance	v_gene	j_gene	CDR3aa	CDR3nt
.	many	TRBV7-9	TRBJ2-5	CASSLVSSQRETQYF	TGTGCCAGCAGCTTAGTCTCCAGCCAACGAGAGACCCAGTACTTC
TRBD1	.	TRBV5-5	TRBJ2-1	CASSLETGGNEQFF	TGTGCCAGCAGCTTGGAGACAGGGGGGAATGAGCAGTTCTTC
TRBD2	many	TRBV5-1	TRBJ2-7	CASSSGLAGGGMDEQYF	TGCGCCAGCAGCTCGGGACTAGCGGGAGGAGGAATGGACGAGCAGTACTTC
TRBD2	few	TRBV29-1	TRBJ2-2	CSGSGVNTGELFF	TGCAGCGGAAGCGGGGTGAACACCGGGGAGCTGTTTTTT
.	many	TRBV28	TRBJ2-3	CASSSILFTSTDTQYF	TGTGCCAGCAGTTCGATCCTATTTACTAGCACAGATACGCAGTATTTT
.	many	TRBV12-3/TRBV12-4	TRBJ2-7	CASSPGTNTYEQYF	TGTGCCAGCAGCCCCGGGACAAATACCTACGAGCAGTACTTC
TRBD1	.	TRBV27	TRBJ2-3	CASSWRQGGGEQYF	TGTGCCAGCAGTTGGAGACAGGGTGGTGGTGAGCAGTATTTT
.	few	TRBV6-1	TRBJ2-6	CASSERSSGANVLTF	TGTGCCAGCAGTGAACGGAGCTCTGGGGCCAACGTCCTGACTTTC
.	few	TRBV7-7	TRBJ2-1	CASTLSRAGTDNEQFF	TGTGCTAGCACTCTAAGCCGTGCGGGAACCGACAATGAGCAGTTCTTC
.	few	TRBV14	TRBJ2-2	CASSQDNFGSTGELFF	TGTGCCAGCAGCCAAGATAATTTCGGCTCCACCGGGGAGCTGTTTTTT
TRBD2	few	TRBV5-6	TRBJ2-7	CASSSRLAGTYEQYF	TGTGCCAGCAGCTCCCGACTAGCGGGTACCTACGAGCAGTACTTC
.	few	TRBV20-1	TRBJ1-6	CSARDQSSYNSPLHF	TGCAGTGCTAGAGATCAAAGCTCCTATAATTCACCCCTCCACTTT
.	many	TRBV27	TRBJ1-1	CASSPGRDRDTEAFF	TGTGCCAGCAGTCCTGGACGGGACCGGGACACTGAAGCTTTCTTT
.	.	TRBV14	TRBJ2-2	CASSQDQTGELFF	TGTGCCAGCAGCCAAGATCAGACCGGGGAGCTGTTTTTT